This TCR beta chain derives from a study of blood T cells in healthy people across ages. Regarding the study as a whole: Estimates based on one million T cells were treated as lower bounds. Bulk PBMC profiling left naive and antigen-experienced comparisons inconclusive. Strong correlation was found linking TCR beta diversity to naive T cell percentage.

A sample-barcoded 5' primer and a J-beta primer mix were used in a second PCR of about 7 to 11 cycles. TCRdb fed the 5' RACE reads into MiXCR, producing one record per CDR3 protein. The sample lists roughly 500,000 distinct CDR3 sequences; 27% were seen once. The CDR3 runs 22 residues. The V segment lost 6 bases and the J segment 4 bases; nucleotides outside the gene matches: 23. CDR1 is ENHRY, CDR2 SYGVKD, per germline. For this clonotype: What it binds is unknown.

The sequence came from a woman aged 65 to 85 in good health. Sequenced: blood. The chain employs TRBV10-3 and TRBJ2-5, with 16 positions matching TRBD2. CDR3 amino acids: CAISDNAPKGLAGGQLRETQYF. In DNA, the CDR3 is TGTGCCATCAGCGACAACGCTCCGAAGGGACTAGCGGGGGGGCAGTTACGAGAGACCCAGTACTTC.